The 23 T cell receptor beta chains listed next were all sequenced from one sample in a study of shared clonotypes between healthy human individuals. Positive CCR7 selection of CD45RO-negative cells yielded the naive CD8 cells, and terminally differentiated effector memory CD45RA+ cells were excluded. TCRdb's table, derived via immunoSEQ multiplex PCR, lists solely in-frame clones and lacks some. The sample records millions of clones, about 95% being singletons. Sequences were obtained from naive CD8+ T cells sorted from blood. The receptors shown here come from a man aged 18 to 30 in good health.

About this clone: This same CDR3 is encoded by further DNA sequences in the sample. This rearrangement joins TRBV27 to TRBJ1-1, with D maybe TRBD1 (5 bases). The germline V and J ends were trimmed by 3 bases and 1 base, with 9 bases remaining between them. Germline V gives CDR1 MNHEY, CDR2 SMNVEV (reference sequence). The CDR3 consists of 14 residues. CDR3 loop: CASSLGTGNTEAFF. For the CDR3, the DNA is TGTGCCAGCAGTTTGGGGACTGGGAACACTGAAGCTTTCTTT.

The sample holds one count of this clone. The CDR3 here is CASSYGYTGELFF. CDR3 nucleotide sequence: TGTGCCAGCAGTTACGGCTACACCGGGGAGCTGTTTTTT. The chain recombines TRBV2 with TRBJ2-2; D is unresolved. Germline assignment: CDR1 SNHLY and CDR2 FYNNEI. This CDR3 contains 13 residues. The ends were cut back, 5 bases at V and 3 bases at J, with 7 bases in the middle.

The CDR3 here is CASSQDPWTGLIWGENIQYF. The CDR3 DNA sequence: TGCGCCAGCAGCCAAGATCCCTGGACAGGGCTTATTTGGGGTGAAAACATTCAGTACTTC. The chain has TRBV4-1 and TRBJ2-4; TRBD1 matches at 8 bases. The germline V gene encodes CDR1 MGHRA and CDR2 YSYEKL. The CDR3 spans 20 residues. J lost 5 bases, V lost 0 bases, and 18 bases had no gene match.

The DNA of the CDR3 is TGTGCCAGCAGTTACTCGCCAGGGCCGGATGGCTACACCTTC. Its translation is CASSYSPGPDGYTF. The rearrangement joins TRBV6-5 to TRBJ1-2; possibly TRBD1 for D (5 bases). In germline, CDR1 is MNHEY, CDR2 SVGAGI. The germline V and J ends were trimmed by 0 bases and 6 bases, with 11 bases remaining between them. The CDR3 consists of 14 residues.

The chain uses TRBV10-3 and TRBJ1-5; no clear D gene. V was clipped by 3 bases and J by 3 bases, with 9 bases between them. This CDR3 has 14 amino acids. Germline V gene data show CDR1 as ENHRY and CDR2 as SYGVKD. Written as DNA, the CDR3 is TGTGCCATCAGTGAAGACGGATTCAATCAGCCCCAGCATTTT. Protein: CAISEDGFNQPQHF.

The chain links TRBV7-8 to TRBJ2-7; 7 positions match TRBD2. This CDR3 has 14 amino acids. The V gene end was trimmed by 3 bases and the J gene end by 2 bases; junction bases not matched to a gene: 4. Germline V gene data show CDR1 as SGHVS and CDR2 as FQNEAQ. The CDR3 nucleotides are TGTGCCAGCAGCTTGGGAGGGATTACCTACGAGCAGTACTTC. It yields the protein CASSLGGITYEQYF.

The CDR3 protein is CAGRETQYF. Here the CDR3 DNA reads TGTGCCGGGAGGGAGACCCAGTACTTC. The chain uses TRBV19 and TRBJ2-5, with a tentative D call TRBD2 (6 bases). The CDR3 is 9 amino acids. Germline V lookup: CDR1 LNHDA, CDR2 SQIVND (reference sequence). Trimming removed 11 bases at V and 5 bases at J, with 6 bases between.

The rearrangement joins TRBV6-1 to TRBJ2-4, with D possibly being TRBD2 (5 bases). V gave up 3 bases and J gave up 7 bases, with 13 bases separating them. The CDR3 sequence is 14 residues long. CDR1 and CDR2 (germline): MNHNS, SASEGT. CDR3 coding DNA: TGTGCCAGCAGTGATCTCTTGCCGGGGAACATTCAGTACTTC. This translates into CASSDLLPGNIQYF.

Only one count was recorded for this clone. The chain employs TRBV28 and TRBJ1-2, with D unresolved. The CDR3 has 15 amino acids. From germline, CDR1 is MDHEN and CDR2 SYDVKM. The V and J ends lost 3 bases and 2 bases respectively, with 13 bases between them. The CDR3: CASSLLGLQNYGYTF. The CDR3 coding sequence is TGTGCCAGCAGTTTGCTAGGACTCCAAAACTATGGCTACACCTTC.

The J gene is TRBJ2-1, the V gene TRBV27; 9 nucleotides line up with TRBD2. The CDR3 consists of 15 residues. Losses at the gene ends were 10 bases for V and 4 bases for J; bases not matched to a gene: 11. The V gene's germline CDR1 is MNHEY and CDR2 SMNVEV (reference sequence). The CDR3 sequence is CATSDGAGGYNEQFF. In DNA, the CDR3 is TGTGCCACTTCAGATGGAGCGGGAGGATACAATGAGCAGTTCTTC.

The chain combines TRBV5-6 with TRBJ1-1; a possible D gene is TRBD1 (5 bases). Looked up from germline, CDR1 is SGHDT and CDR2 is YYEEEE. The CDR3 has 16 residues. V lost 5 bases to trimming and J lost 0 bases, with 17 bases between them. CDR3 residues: CASRMGFGGMNTEAFF. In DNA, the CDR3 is TGTGCCAGCAGGATGGGGTTCGGGGGAATGAACACTGAAGCTTTCTTT.

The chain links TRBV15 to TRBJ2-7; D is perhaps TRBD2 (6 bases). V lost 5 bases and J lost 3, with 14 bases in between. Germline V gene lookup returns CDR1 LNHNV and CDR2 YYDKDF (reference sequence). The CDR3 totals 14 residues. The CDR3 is CATSGGRALYEQYF. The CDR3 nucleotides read TGTGCCACCAGCGGAGGGCGAGCCCTCTACGAGCAGTACTTC.

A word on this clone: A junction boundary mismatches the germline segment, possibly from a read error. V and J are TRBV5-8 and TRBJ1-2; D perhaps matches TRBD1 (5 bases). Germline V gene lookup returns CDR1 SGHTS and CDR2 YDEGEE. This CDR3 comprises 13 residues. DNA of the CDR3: TGTGCCAGCAGTTTGGGGACTGTCTATGGCTACACCTTC. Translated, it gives CASSLGTVYGYTF.

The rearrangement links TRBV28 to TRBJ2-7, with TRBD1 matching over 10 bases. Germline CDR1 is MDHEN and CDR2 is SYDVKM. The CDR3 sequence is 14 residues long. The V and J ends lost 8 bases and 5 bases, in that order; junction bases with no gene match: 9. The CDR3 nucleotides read TGTGCCAGCTCCATAACCGGGACAGGGGACGAGCAGTACTTC. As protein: CASSITGTGDEQYF. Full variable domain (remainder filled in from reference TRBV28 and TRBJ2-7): DVKVTQSSRYLVKRTGEKVFLECVQDMDHENMFWYRQDPGLGLRLIYFSYDVKMKEKGDIPEGYSVSREKKERFSLILESASTNQTSMYLCASSITGTGDEQYFGPGTRLTVT.

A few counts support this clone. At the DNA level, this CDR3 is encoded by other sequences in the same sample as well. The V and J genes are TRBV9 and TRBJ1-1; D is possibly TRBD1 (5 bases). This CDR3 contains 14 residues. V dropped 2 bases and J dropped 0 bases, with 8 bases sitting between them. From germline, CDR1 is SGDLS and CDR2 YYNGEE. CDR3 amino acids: CASSVGVMNTEAFF. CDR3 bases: TGTGCCAGCAGCGTGGGGGTAATGAACACTGAAGCTTTCTTT.

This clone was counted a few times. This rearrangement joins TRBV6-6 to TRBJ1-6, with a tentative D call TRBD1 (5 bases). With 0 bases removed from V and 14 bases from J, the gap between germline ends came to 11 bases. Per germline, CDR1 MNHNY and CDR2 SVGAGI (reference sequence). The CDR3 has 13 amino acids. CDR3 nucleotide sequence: TGTGCCAGCAGTTACTCGAATAGGGGATCCCTCCACTTT. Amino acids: CASSYSNRGSLHF.

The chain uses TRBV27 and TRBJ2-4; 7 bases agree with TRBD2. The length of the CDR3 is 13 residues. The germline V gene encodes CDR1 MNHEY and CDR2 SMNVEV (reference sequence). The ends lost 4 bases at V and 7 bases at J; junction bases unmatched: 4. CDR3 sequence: CASSSGGLNIQYF. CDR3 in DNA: TGTGCCAGCAGTTCGGGGGGATTGAACATTCAGTACTTC.

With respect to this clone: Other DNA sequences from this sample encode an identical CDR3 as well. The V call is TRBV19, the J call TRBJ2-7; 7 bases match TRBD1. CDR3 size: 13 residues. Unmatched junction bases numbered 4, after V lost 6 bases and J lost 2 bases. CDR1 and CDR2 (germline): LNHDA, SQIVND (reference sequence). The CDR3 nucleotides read TGTGCCAGTAGCACCGACAGGGCCTACGAGCAGTACTTC. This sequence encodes CASSTDRAYEQYF.

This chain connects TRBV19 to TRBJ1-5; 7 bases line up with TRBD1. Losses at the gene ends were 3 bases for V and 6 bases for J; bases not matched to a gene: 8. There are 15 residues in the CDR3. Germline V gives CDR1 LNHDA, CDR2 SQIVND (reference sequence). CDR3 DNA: TGTGCCAGTAGTATTATAGGGACAGCGTCTCAGCCCCAGCATTTT. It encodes CASSIIGTASQPQHF.

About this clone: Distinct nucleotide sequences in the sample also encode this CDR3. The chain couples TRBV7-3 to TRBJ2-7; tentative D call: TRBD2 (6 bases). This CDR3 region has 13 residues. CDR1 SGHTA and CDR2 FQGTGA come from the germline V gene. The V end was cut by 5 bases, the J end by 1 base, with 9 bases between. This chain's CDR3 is CASSPGTSYEQYF. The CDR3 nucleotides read TGTGCCAGCAGCCCCGGGACTTCCTACGAGCAGTACTTC. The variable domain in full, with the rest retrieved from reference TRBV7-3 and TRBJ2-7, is GAGVSQTPSNKVTEKGKYVELRCDPISGHTALYWYRQSLGQGPEFLIYFQGTGAADDSGLPNDRFFAVRPEGSVSTLKIQRTERGDSAVYLCASSPGTSYEQYFGPGTRLTVT.

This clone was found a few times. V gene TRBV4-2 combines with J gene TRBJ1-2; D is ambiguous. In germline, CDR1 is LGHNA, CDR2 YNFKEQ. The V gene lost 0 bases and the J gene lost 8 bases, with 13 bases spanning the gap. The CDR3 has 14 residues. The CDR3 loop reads CASSQDRNGEGYTF. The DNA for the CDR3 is TGTGCCAGCAGCCAAGATCGGAACGGAGAGGGCTACACCTTC.

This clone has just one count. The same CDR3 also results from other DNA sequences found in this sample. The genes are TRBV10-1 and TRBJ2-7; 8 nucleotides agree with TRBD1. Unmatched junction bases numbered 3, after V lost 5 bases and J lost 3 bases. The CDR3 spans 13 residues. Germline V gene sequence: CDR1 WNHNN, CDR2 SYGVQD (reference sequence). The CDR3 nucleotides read TGCGCCAGCAGTCCCACAGGGGGCTACGAGCAGTACTTC. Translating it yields CASSPTGGYEQYF.

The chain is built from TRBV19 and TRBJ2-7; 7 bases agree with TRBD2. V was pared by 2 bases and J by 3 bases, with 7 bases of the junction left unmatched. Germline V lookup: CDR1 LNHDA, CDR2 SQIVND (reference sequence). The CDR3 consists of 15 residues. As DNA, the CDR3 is TGTGCCAGTAGTATATTGGGGGGGACGAACTACGAGCAGTACTTC. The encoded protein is CASSILGGTNYEQYF.